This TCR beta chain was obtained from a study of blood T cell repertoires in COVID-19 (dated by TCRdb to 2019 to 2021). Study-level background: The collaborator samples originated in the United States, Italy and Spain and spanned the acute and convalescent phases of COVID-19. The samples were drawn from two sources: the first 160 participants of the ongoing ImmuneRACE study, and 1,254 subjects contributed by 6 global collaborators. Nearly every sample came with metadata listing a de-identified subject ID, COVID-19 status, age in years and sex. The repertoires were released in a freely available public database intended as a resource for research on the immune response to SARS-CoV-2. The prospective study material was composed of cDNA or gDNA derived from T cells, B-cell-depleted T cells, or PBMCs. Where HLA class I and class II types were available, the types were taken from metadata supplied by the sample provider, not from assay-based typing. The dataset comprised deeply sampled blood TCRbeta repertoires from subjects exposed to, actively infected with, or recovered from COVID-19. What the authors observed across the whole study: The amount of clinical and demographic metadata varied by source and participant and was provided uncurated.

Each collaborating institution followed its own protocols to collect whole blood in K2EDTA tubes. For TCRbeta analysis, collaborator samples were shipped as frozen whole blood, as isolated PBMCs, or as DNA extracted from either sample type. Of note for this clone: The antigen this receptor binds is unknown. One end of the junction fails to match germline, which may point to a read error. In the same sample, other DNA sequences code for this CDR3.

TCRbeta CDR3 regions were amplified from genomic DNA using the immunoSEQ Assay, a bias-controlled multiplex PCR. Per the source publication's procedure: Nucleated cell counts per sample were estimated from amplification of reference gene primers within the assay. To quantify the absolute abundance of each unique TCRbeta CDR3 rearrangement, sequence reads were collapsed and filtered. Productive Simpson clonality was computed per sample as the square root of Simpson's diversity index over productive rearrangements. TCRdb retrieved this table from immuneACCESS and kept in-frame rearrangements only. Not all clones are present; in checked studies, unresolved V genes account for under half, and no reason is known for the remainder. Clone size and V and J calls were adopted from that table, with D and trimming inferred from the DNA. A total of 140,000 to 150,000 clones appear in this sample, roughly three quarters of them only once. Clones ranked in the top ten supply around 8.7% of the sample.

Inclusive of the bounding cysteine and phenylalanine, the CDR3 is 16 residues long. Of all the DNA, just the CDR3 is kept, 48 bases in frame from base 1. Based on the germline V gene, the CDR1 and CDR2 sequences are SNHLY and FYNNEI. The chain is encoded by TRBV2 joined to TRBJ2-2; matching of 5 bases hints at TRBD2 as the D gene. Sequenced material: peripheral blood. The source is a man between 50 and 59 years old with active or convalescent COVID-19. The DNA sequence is TGTGCCAGCAGTGAGTCAGCGACTCCGAACACCGGGGAACTGTTTTTT. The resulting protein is CASSESATPNTGELFF.